The T cell receptor (beta chain) described here comes from a study of shared clonotypes between healthy human individuals. General study findings and limits: An effect of sequencing depth on clonotype sharing among donors was expected. Large depth notwithstanding, sorted-subset sequencing proved incomplete by rarefaction.

Execution of the assay was at deep level. Clones were read by immunoSEQ multiplex PCR, and TCRdb kept only the in-frame ones, dropping some. The sample contains approximately 330,000 clones, around 67% of which appear only once. Free of recent acute infections or vaccinations, the donors were healthy HIV-negative adults. The CDR3 extends over 15 amino acids. CDR1 is SGHDN, CDR2 FVKESK, per germline. Trimming cost V 7 bases and J 1 base, with 14 bases left between them. For this clone: Its specificity is unknown.

The clonotype originates from a man younger than 45 in good health. The chain has TRBV14 and TRBJ2-4, with D tentatively TRBD1 or TRBD2 (5 bases each). Sequenced material: memory CD4+ T cells sorted from blood. Sample subset: CD45RA-negative fraction. CDR3 sequence (DNA): TGTGCCAGCATCCTAGCAGGGCGGGCCAAAAACATTCAGTACTTC. Its protein product is CASILAGRAKNIQYF.